This T cell receptor (beta chain) was recovered during a study of T cells in Graves' hyperthyroidism and ophthalmopathy. The investigators amplified TCR beta CDR3 regions from RNA transcripts. The HTBI primer set was used in a first-round RT-PCR of the TCR CDR3. TCRdb processed the multiplex PCR reads anew with MiXCR; each CDR3 protein has one entry. The data contain hundreds of thousands of distinct CDR3 sequences, more than 11% of them seen just once; the ten biggest clones take up less than 6%. This clonotype was picked up many times. The junction had 8 bases not matched to a gene; V was cut back by 3 bases and J by 5 bases. This CDR3 has 17 residues. In germline, CDR1 is SGDLS, CDR2 YYNGEE.

The sequence was collected from a woman aged 25 to 39 with Graves' hyperthyroidism that later progressed to Graves' ophthalmopathy. The rearrangement joins TRBV9 to TRBJ2-5; TRBD2 matches 15 bases. Sample: blood. CDR3 nucleotide sequence: TGTGCCAGCAGCGGCGGACTAGCGGGAGGGCCGGAGGAGACCCAGTACTTC. Its protein is CASSGGLAGGPEETQYF.